The 31 T cell receptor beta chains in this list originate from one sample, sequenced in a study of shared clonotypes between healthy human individuals. Data came from immunoSEQ multiplex PCR; TCRdb stores just in-frame clones and leaves some out. The data hold around 2.5 million clones, with 93% observed a single time. Sequences were obtained from naive CD4+ T cells from PBMCs. Subset meaning: CD45RA+ positively selected. The receptors come from a man between 18 and 29 years old in good health. Some clones in this sample may be carry-over from other donors' samples.

The chain carries TRBV9 and TRBJ2-7; 7 positions agree with TRBD1. Trimming removed 2 bases from V and 6 bases from J; junction bases left unmatched: 8. CDR3 length equals 14 residues. Germline V gene sequence: CDR1 SGDLS, CDR2 YYNGEE. CDR3 loop: CASSVGQGVGEQYF. CDR3 coding DNA: TGTGCCAGCAGCGTGGGCCAGGGGGTGGGCGAGCAGTACTTC.

The chain links TRBV5-6 to TRBJ2-7; D perhaps matches TRBD2 (6 bases). Germline V gene sequence: CDR1 SGHDT, CDR2 YYEEEE. The CDR3 is 15 residues long. With 4 bases removed from V and 5 bases from J, the gap between germline ends came to 19 bases. The CDR3 spells CASSVRDSIVHEQYF. CDR3 sequence (DNA): TGTGCCAGCAGCGTCCGGGACTCCATCGTCCACGAGCAGTACTTC.

Notes on this clone: Other nucleotide sequences from this sample produce the same CDR3. The chain recombines TRBV7-8 with TRBJ1-2; D not certain. The CDR3 extends over 15 amino acids. In germline, CDR1 is SGHVS, CDR2 FQNEAQ. With 5 bases removed from V and 0 bases from J, the gap between germline ends came to 13 bases. The CDR3 spells CASSPVPGANYGYTF. DNA for the CDR3: TGTGCCAGCAGCCCTGTTCCGGGAGCTAACTATGGCTACACCTTC.

The chain has TRBV10-2 and TRBJ1-2, with TRBD1 matching over 9 bases. The CDR3 spans 15 residues. With V trimmed by 2 bases and J by 6 bases, 7 bases remained unmatched. CDR1 WSHSY and CDR2 SAAADI come from the germline V gene. Here the CDR3 DNA reads TGCGCCAGCAGTGAGCATAGGGACAGGGAGAATGGCTACACCTTC. It encodes CASSEHRDRENGYTF.

The gene calls are TRBV7-3 and TRBJ2-3; 12 positions agree with TRBD2. The CDR3 has 17 residues. Germline V CDR1 and CDR2: SGHTA, FQGTGA. The ends lost 4 bases at V and 0 bases at J; junction bases unmatched: 5. The CDR3 DNA follows: TGTGCCAGCAGCTCCGGACTAGCGGGAATGAGCACAGATACGCAGTATTTT. Translating gives CASSSGLAGMSTDTQYF.

CDR3 bases: TGTGCCAGCAGCGGGGGACAGTCCCTATCGGAGCAGTACTTC. It codes for CASSGGQSLSEQYF. This sequence joins TRBV9 and TRBJ2-7; 7 bases agree with TRBD1. Germline trimming cut 3 bases from V and 7 bases from J; bases unmatched to any gene: 10. The CDR3 extends over 14 amino acids. CDR1 is SGDLS and CDR2 is YYNGEE in the germline V gene. Variable domain in full (rest from reference TRBV9 and TRBJ2-7): DSGVTQTPKHLITATGQRVTLRCSPRSGDLSVYWYQQSLDQGLQFLIQYYNGEERAKGNILERFSAQQFPDLHSELNLSSLELGDSALYFCASSGGQSLSEQYFGPGTRLTVT.

The chain recombines TRBV4-3 with TRBJ1-2; TRBD1 is a possible D gene (5 bases). With 2 bases removed from V and 1 base from J, the gap between germline ends came to 23 bases. The CDR3 has 19 residues. Looked up from germline, CDR1 is LGHNA and CDR2 is YSLEER. CDR3 sequence: CASSQRRDFLFLDNYGYTF. CDR3 bases: TGCGCCAGCAGCCAACGCCGGGACTTCCTCTTCTTGGATAACTATGGCTACACCTTC.

V gene TRBV6-5 combines with J gene TRBJ2-7, with D perhaps TRBD2 (5 bases). The CDR3 runs to 15 residues. The ends were cut back, 0 bases at V and 3 bases at J, with 12 bases in the middle. The V gene's germline CDR1 is MNHEY and CDR2 SVGAGI. The CDR3 bases are TGTGCCAGCAGTTACTCGAGTTCCGGGGACTACGAGCAGTACTTC. As protein: CASSYSSSGDYEQYF.

The CDR3 region has the DNA TGTGCCAGCAGTTCCCAGGGTCCCGGTAAATATGGCTACACCTTC. This gives the protein CASSSQGPGKYGYTF. The chain uses TRBV28 and TRBJ1-2; weak D call: TRBD1 (5 bases). V was trimmed by 4 bases and J by 5 bases, leaving 17 bases between them. The CDR3 spans 15 residues. The germline V gene has CDR1 MDHEN and CDR2 SYDVKM.

The chain recombines TRBV18 with TRBJ2-3, with D possibly TRBD2 on 6 matching bases. Germline assignment: CDR1 KGHSH and CDR2 LQKENI. The CDR3 contains 17 residues. V was trimmed by 3 bases and J by 0 bases, leaving 16 bases between them. CDR3 sequence (DNA): TGTGCCAGCTCACCCCTGGGGGGTACAGCTAGCACAGATACGCAGTATTTT. This sequence encodes CASSPLGGTASTDTQYF.

In the case of this clone: Other DNA sequences in this specimen translate into the identical CDR3. The V gene is TRBV9, the J gene TRBJ2-7, with TRBD1 matching over 10 bases. Germline assignment: CDR1 SGDLS and CDR2 YYNGEE. This CDR3 contains 14 residues. Losses at the gene ends were 3 bases for V and 1 base for J; bases not matched to a gene: 1. This CDR3 is CASSGGQGSYEQYF. The CDR3 DNA reads TGTGCCAGCAGCGGGGGACAGGGGTCCTACGAGCAGTACTTC.

The gene calls are TRBV11-2 and TRBJ1-3; D might be TRBD1 (6 bases). V dropped 4 bases and J dropped 4 bases, with 14 bases sitting between them. Germline lookup yields CDR1 SGHAT and CDR2 FQNNGV. The CDR3 spans 15 residues. The CDR3 spells CASSSPRGPGNTIYF. CDR3 coding DNA: TGTGCCAGCAGCTCCCCCAGGGGACCAGGAAACACCATATATTTT.

The V call is TRBV27, the J call TRBJ2-5, with TRBD2 as a possible D gene (5 bases). The V gene's germline CDR1 is MNHEY and CDR2 SMNVEV (reference sequence). The length of the CDR3 is 11 residues. V lost 4 bases and J 5 bases, leaving 5 bases between the germline ends. CDR3 region: CASSWEETQYF. Written as DNA, the CDR3 is TGTGCCAGCAGTTGGGAGGAGACCCAGTACTTC.

The chain is built from TRBV14 and TRBJ2-5; D gene unclear. V was trimmed by 4 bases and J by 0 bases, leaving 9 bases between them. This CDR3 spans 14 amino acids. In germline, CDR1 is SGHDN, CDR2 FVKESK. The CDR3 protein is CASSRIRDQETQYF. CDR3 DNA sequence: TGTGCCAGCAGCCGGATCCGGGACCAAGAGACCCAGTACTTC.

This chain links TRBV6-1 with TRBJ1-2; D uncertain. CDR1 and CDR2 from the germline V gene are MNHNS and SASEGT. V was shortened by 1 base and J by 7 bases, with 7 bases between the two germline ends. The CDR3 loop spans 12 amino acids. CDR3 nucleotides: TGTGCCAGCAGTGAAGAATTACCTGGCTACACCTTC. Translation: CASSEELPGYTF.

The chain has TRBV6-6 and TRBJ2-3, with D perhaps matching TRBD2 (5 bases). Trimming cost V 0 bases and J 5 bases, with 12 bases left between them. The germline gives CDR1 MNHNY, CDR2 SVGAGI (reference sequence). The CDR3 is 15 residues long. The CDR3 DNA sequence: TGTGCCAGCAGTTACTCGAGTGGGAGACGAGATACGCAGTATTTT. This translates into CASSYSSGRRDTQYF.

This chain connects TRBV19 to TRBJ2-1; 13 bases agree with TRBD2. The junction had 8 bases not matched to a gene; V was cut back by 6 bases and J by 3 bases. Germline V gene data show CDR1 as LNHDA and CDR2 as SQIVND (reference sequence). This CDR3 comprises 17 residues. The CDR3 DNA reads TGTGCCAGTAGCCTCTGGACTAGCGGGAGTCTCTACAATGAGCAGTTCTTC. This translates into CASSLWTSGSLYNEQFF.

In its sample, this clone was seen once. The V call is TRBV6-1, the J call TRBJ1-5; D ambiguous. Trimming removed 5 bases from V and 5 bases from J, with 7 bases in between. Per germline, CDR1 MNHNS and CDR2 SASEGT. CDR3 length: 12 residues. CDR3 sequence reads: CASSKLDQPQHF. The DNA of the CDR3 is TGTGCCAGCAGTAAATTAGATCAGCCCCAGCATTTT.

The chain couples TRBV19 to TRBJ2-5, with TRBD2 matching 14 bases. Germline CDR1 is LNHDA and CDR2 is SQIVND (reference sequence). This CDR3 spans 17 amino acids. Losses at the gene ends were 5 bases for V and 4 bases for J; bases not matched to a gene: 9. This chain's CDR3 is CASSLAGTSGRRETQYF. The CDR3 DNA reads TGTGCCAGTAGTCTGGCCGGGACTAGCGGGAGAAGAGAGACCCAGTACTTC.

The chain joins TRBV6-4 to TRBJ1-1; D possibly corresponds to TRBD1 (6 bases). This CDR3 region has 14 residues. V lost 4 bases and J 5 bases, leaving 14 bases between the germline ends. Per the germline V gene, CDR1 is MRHNA and CDR2 is SNTAGT. The CDR3 DNA is TGTGCCAGCAGTGTGGACAGTTCGGGAACTGAAGCTTTCTTT. The encoded protein is CASSVDSSGTEAFF.

The genes are TRBV7-8 and TRBJ2-3, with 11 bases lining up with TRBD2. The CDR3 runs to 15 residues. The ends lost 5 bases at V and 7 bases at J; junction bases unmatched: 8. Germline V gene sequence: CDR1 SGHVS, CDR2 FQNEAQ. The CDR3 nucleotides are TGTGCCAGCAGCACTAGCGGGAGAAGGTTGAATACGCAGTATTTT. As protein: CASSTSGRRLNTQYF.

CDR3 amino acids: CASTPGLAGPDEQFF. As DNA, the CDR3 is TGCGCCAGCACCCCGGGACTAGCGGGCCCAGATGAGCAGTTCTTC. The rearrangement joins TRBV5-1 to TRBJ2-1, with 12 bases matching TRBD2. Trimming removed 6 bases from V and 8 bases from J; junction bases left unmatched: 9. This CDR3 region has 15 residues. Germline CDR1 and CDR2: SGHRS and YFSETQ.

V and J are TRBV7-8 and TRBJ2-7; D is possibly TRBD2 (6 bases). The CDR3 is 13 amino acids. Trimming shortened V by 4 bases and J by 6 bases, and 13 bases separated the two germline ends. From germline, CDR1 is SGHVS and CDR2 FQNEAQ. The CDR3 bases are TGTGCCAGCAGCTCCCCCGGGGGTCCCGAGCAGTACTTC. This translates into CASSSPGGPEQYF.

CDR3 protein: CAWSVRDTQYF. CDR3 nucleotide sequence: TGTGCCTGGAGTGTAAGGGACACCCAGTACTTC. The chain joins TRBV30 to TRBJ2-5; D possibly uses TRBD1 or TRBD2 (5 bases each). Germline assignment: CDR1 GTSNPN and CDR2 SVGIG (reference sequence). The V gene lost 0 bases and the J gene lost 8 bases, with 7 bases spanning the gap. CDR3 length: 11 residues.

The chain carries TRBV18 and TRBJ1-5, with 8 bases aligning to TRBD1. The germline V gene encodes CDR1 KGHSH and CDR2 LQKENI. V lost 4 bases and J lost 0; bases outside the gene matches: 8. The CDR3 extends over 17 amino acids. In DNA, the CDR3 is TGTGCCAGCTCACGCAAGAACAGGGGGGATAGCAATCAGCCCCAGCATTTT. Translated: CASSRKNRGDSNQPQHF.

The chain uses TRBV11-2 and TRBJ1-4; perhaps TRBD1 as D (6 bases). This CDR3 has 13 amino acids. Germline V gives CDR1 SGHAT, CDR2 FQNNGV. Between the trimmed V and J ends, which lost 3 bases and 8 bases, there was a span of 10 bases. The CDR3 loop reads CASSFLGGEKLFF. The CDR3, as DNA: TGTGCCAGCAGCTTCTTAGGGGGGGAAAAACTGTTTTTT.

The chain joins TRBV7-2 to TRBJ2-5; maybe TRBD1 (6 bases). Per germline, CDR1 SGHTA and CDR2 FQGNSA. The CDR3 sequence is 16 residues long. The V end was cut by 5 bases, the J end by 2 bases, with 18 bases between. CDR3 residues: CASSLSYWTEQETQYF. The CDR3 DNA is TGTGCCAGCAGCCTGTCCTACTGGACAGAACAAGAGACCCAGTACTTC.

The chain combines TRBV30 with TRBJ1-3, with D uncertain. This CDR3 contains 14 residues. V was pared by 0 bases and J by 3 bases, with 9 bases between. The germline gives CDR1 GTSNPN, CDR2 SVGIG (reference sequence). Here the CDR3 DNA reads TGTGCCTGGAGTGTACCCGGAGGTGGAAACACCATATATTTT. Translation: CAWSVPGGGNTIYF.

The gene calls are TRBV30 and TRBJ1-5; D is ambiguous. The CDR3 is made up of 14 amino acids. CDR1 and CDR2 from the germline V gene are GTSNPN and SVGIG (reference sequence). V lost 3 bases, J lost 2 bases, and 11 bases lay in between. The CDR3 region is CAWSKNAGNQPQHF. The CDR3 bases are TGTGCCTGGAGCAAAAATGCGGGCAATCAGCCCCAGCATTTT.

The V call is TRBV7-9, the J call TRBJ2-3; the match to TRBD1 covers 10 bases. V lost 5 bases and J lost 4; bases outside the gene matches: 9. The CDR3 is 16 amino acids. Germline CDR1 SEHNR, CDR2 FQNEAQ (reference sequence). CDR3 loop: CASSRWRQGAADTQYF. The CDR3 DNA reads TGTGCCAGCAGCCGCTGGCGACAGGGGGCCGCAGATACGCAGTATTTT.

Note on this clone: Within the sample, other DNA sequences also encode this same CDR3. The chain carries TRBV5-1 and TRBJ2-5; tentative D call: TRBD2 (5 bases). The CDR3 extends over 13 amino acids. V gave up 0 bases and J gave up 5 bases, with 8 bases separating them. Germline loops: CDR1 SGHRS, CDR2 YFSETQ. CDR3 sequence reads: CASSLGERETQYF. The CDR3 DNA reads as TGCGCCAGCAGCTTGGGGGAGAGGGAGACCCAGTACTTC. The variable domain in full, with the rest retrieved from reference TRBV5-1 and TRBJ2-5, is KAGVTQTPRYLIKTRGQQVTLSCSPISGHRSVSWYQQTPGQGLQFLFEYFSETQRNKGNFPGRFSGRQFSNSRSEMNVSTLELGDSALYLCASSLGERETQYFGPGTRLLVL.